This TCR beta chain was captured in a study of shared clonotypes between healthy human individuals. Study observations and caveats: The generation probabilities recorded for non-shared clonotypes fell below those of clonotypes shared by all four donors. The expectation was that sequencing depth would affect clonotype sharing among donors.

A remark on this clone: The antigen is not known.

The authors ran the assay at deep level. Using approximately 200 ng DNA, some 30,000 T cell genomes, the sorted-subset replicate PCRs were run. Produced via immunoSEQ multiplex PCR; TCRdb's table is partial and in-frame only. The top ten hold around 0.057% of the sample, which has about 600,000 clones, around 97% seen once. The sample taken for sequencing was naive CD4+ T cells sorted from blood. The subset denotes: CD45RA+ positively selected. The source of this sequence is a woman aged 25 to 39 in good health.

CDR3 protein: CASSLPSTGATPRGIMTQYF. In nucleotides, the CDR3 is TGTGCCAGCAGTTTGCCCTCCACGGGCGCAACCCCCCGCGGAATAATGACGCAGTATTTT. The chain recombines TRBV28 with TRBJ2-3; D is unclear. The germline gives CDR1 MDHEN, CDR2 SYDVKM. The CDR3 is 20 amino acids. The ends were cut back, 3 bases at V and 9 bases at J, with 34 bases in the middle.